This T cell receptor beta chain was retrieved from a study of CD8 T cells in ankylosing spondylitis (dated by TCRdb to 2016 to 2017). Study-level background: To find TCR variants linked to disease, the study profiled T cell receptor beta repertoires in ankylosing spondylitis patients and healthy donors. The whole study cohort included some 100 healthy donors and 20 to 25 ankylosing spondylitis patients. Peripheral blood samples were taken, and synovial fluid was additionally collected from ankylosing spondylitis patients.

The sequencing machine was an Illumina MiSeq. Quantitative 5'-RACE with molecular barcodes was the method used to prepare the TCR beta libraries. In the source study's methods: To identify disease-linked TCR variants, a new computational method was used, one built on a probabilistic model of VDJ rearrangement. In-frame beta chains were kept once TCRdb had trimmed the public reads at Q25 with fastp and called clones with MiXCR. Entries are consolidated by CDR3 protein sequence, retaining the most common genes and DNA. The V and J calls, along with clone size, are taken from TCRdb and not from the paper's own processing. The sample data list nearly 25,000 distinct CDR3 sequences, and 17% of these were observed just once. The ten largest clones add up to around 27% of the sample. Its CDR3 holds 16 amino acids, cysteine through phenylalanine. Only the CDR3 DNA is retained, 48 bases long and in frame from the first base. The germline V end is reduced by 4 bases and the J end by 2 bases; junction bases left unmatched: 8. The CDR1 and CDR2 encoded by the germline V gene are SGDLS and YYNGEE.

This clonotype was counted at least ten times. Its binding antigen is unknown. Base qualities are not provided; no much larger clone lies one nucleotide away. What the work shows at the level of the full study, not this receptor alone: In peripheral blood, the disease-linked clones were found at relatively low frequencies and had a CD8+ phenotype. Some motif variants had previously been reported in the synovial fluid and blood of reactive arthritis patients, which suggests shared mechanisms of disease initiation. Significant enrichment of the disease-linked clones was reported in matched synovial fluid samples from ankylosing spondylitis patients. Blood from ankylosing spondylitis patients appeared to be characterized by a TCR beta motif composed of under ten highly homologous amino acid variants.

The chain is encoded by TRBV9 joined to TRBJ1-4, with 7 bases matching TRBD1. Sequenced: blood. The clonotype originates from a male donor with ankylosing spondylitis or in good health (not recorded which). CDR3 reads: CASSRTPGQTNEKLFF. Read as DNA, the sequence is TGTGCCAGCAGCCGAACCCCGGGACAGACTAATGAAAAACTGTTTTTT.